The 16 T cell receptor beta chains reported below all come from one sample, sequenced in a study of post-analysis software for immune sequencing data. Researchers reported that TCR beta cDNA libraries carried unique molecular identifiers. Using its own MiXCR run on the PCR reads, TCRdb lists one record per CDR3 protein. The sample holds hundreds of thousands of distinct CDR3 sequences, less than 35% seen once. These TCRs' antigens remain unknown. Regarding the study as a whole: Several TRBV segments were more frequent in patients than controls; TRBV5-6, TRBV5-1 and TRBV20-1 belonged to this group.

Sequencing was carried out using blood. The origin of the receptors is a girl under 18 with multiple sclerosis.

This clonotype was seen only a few times. This sequence joins TRBV27 and TRBJ1-5, with D hard to call. The CDR3 covers 14 residues. Germline lookup yields CDR1 MNHEY and CDR2 SMNVEV (reference sequence). V was clipped by 8 bases and J by 3 bases, with 14 bases between them. This chain's CDR3 is CASSHRPHNQPQHF. The CDR3 region has the DNA TGTGCCAGCTCACACCGGCCGCACAATCAGCCCCAGCATTTT.

This clonotype appeared a few times. The chain links TRBV5-1 to TRBJ1-6; no definite D call. Germline CDR1 SGHRS, CDR2 YFSETQ. CDR3 length: 13 residues. V lost 0 bases and J lost 8, with 6 bases in between. The CDR3 DNA sequence: TGCGCCAGCAGCTTGGCCGGCTATTCACCCCTCCACTTT. Its translation: CASSLAGYSPLHF.

J is TRBJ2-5 and V is TRBV7-2, with D perhaps TRBD2 (6 bases). V lost 1 base and J lost 7, with 16 bases in between. Germline V CDR1 and CDR2: SGHTA, FQGNSA. There are 15 residues in the CDR3. The CDR3 reads CASSLGTSSSRTQYF. In nucleotides, the CDR3 is TGTGCCAGCAGCTTAGGAACTAGCTCCTCTAGGACCCAGTACTTC.

The chain joins TRBV5-1 to TRBJ1-1; D ambiguous. Germline V CDR1 and CDR2: SGHRS, YFSETQ. The CDR3 is 15 residues long. V was shortened by 0 bases and J by 4 bases, with 13 bases between the two germline ends. CDR3 sequence (DNA): TGCGCCAGCAGCTTGGTACAGCCGGGTGTCACTGAAGCTTTCTTT. Translated: CASSLVQPGVTEAFF.

This clonotype was detected only a few times. The chain joins TRBV2 to TRBJ1-5; D possibly corresponds to TRBD1 (6 bases). Trimming removed 8 bases from V and 1 base from J, with 12 bases in between. CDR1 is SNHLY and CDR2 is FYNNEI in the germline V gene. The CDR3 spans 14 residues. CDR3 loop: CASEDSLSNQPQHF. CDR3 DNA: TGTGCCAGCGAGGACAGTTTGAGCAATCAGCCCCAGCATTTT.

There are a few counts of this clonotype. The V call is TRBV7-2, the J call TRBJ2-3, with D possibly matching TRBD1 (5 bases). V was shortened by 4 bases and J by 2 bases, with 13 bases between the two germline ends. The CDR3 extends over 15 amino acids. Germline-derived CDR1 and CDR2 are SGHTA and FQGNSA. The CDR3 nucleotides are TGTGCCAGCAGCTATAACAGGTTTTCCACAGATACGCAGTATTTT. Its protein product is CASSYNRFSTDTQYF.

This rearrangement joins TRBV27 to TRBJ2-3; D uncertain. CDR3 length: 15 amino acids. CDR1 and CDR2 (germline): MNHEY, SMNVEV (reference sequence). V was shortened by 3 bases and J by 0 bases, with 10 bases between the two germline ends. In DNA form, the CDR3 reads TGTGCCAGCAGTTTCTCAGGACCTAGCACAGATACGCAGTATTTT. This encodes CASSFSGPSTDTQYF.

The chain joins TRBV5-1 to TRBJ2-7; 14 bases line up with TRBD2. The CDR3 extends over 16 amino acids. The germline CDR1 and CDR2 sequences are SGHRS and YFSETQ. Trimming removed 3 bases from V and 5 bases from J; junction bases left unmatched: 7. CDR3 bases: TGCGCCAGCAGCTGGGGACTAGCGGGAGTATCCCACGAGCAGTACTTC. Its protein is CASSWGLAGVSHEQYF.

A few counts support this clonotype. This chain connects TRBV20-1 to TRBJ1-2; maybe TRBD1 (5 bases). Germline values: CDR1 DFQATT, CDR2 SNEGSKA (reference sequence). The length of the CDR3 is 11 residues. The CDR3, as DNA: TGCACAGCGGGGCTGGACTATGGCTACACCTTC. Translation: CTAGLDYGYTF.

CDR3 sequence reads: CADGGASYNEQFF. CDR3 in DNA: TGTGCAGATGGGGGGGCCTCCTACAATGAGCAGTTCTTC. The V and J genes are TRBV2 and TRBJ2-1; D may be TRBD2 (7 bases). The CDR3 sequence is 13 residues long. CDR1 and CDR2 from the germline V gene are SNHLY and FYNNEI.

Written as DNA, the CDR3 is TGCAGTGCTCCCAGGATCGATTCACGGGGTGAGCAGTTCTTC. It translates to CSAPRIDSRGEQFF. The rearrangement uses TRBV20-1 and TRBJ2-1; perhaps TRBD2 as D (5 bases). The CDR3 extends over 14 amino acids. The germline V gene encodes CDR1 DFQATT and CDR2 SNEGSKA (reference sequence). V lost 5 bases, J lost 9 bases, and 20 bases lay in between.

The chain carries TRBV20-1 and TRBJ2-7; TRBD1 is a possible D gene (5 bases). Trimming took off 5 bases at V and 4 bases at J, with 15 bases between the two ends. Germline V gives CDR1 DFQATT, CDR2 SNEGSKA (reference sequence). The CDR3 sequence is 13 residues long. CDR3 region: CSAYHDSWYEQYF. As DNA, the CDR3 is TGCAGTGCTTACCATGACAGCTGGTACGAGCAGTACTTC.

The rearrangement links TRBV4-3 to TRBJ2-5, with D possibly matching TRBD2 (5 bases). This CDR3 region has 14 residues. V lost 4 bases to trimming and J lost 11 bases, with 20 bases between them. Germline CDR1 is LGHNA and CDR2 is YSLEER. CDR3 loop: CASSPGIGVGEQYF. The CDR3 bases are TGCGCCAGCAGCCCGGGGATTGGGGTTGGAGAGCAGTACTTC.

This clonotype appeared many times. The V call is TRBV6-5, the J call TRBJ1-2; the match to TRBD1 covers 7 bases. V lost 5 bases and J lost 0; bases outside the gene matches: 3. The length of the CDR3 is 14 residues. Germline V lookup: CDR1 MNHEY, CDR2 SVGAGI. CDR3 protein: CASSRGTANYGYTF. CDR3 coding DNA: TGTGCCAGCAGTCGCGGGACAGCTAACTATGGCTACACCTTC.

This clonotype has just a few counts. This chain joins TRBV6-6 and TRBJ2-1; either TRBD1 or TRBD2 may fit D (5 bases each). Germline V gene lookup returns CDR1 MNHNY and CDR2 SVGAGI (reference sequence). Trimming took 6 bases from V and 10 from J, leaving 10 bases between them. The CDR3 covers 11 residues. The CDR3 DNA reads TGTGCCAGCAGCTGGTGGGACGAGCAGTTCTTC. It encodes CASSWWDEQFF.

This clonotype was picked up a small number of times. This chain uses TRBV7-6 with TRBJ2-5, with unresolved D. V lost 6 bases and J 4 bases, leaving 15 bases between the germline ends. CDR3 size: 14 residues. The germline V gene encodes CDR1 SGHVS and CDR2 FNYEAQ. CDR3 DNA: TGTGCCAGCAGTCCCCCCCGGCCTAGAGAGACCCAGTACTTC. Encoded protein: CASSPPRPRETQYF. Full variable domain (outside the CDR3, taken from reference TRBV7-6 and TRBJ2-5): GAGVSQSPRYKVTKRGQDVALRCDPISGHVSLYWYRQALGQGPEFLTYFNYEAQQDKSGLPNDRFSAERPEGSISTLTIQRTEQRDSAMYRCASSPPRPRETQYFGPGTRLLVL.